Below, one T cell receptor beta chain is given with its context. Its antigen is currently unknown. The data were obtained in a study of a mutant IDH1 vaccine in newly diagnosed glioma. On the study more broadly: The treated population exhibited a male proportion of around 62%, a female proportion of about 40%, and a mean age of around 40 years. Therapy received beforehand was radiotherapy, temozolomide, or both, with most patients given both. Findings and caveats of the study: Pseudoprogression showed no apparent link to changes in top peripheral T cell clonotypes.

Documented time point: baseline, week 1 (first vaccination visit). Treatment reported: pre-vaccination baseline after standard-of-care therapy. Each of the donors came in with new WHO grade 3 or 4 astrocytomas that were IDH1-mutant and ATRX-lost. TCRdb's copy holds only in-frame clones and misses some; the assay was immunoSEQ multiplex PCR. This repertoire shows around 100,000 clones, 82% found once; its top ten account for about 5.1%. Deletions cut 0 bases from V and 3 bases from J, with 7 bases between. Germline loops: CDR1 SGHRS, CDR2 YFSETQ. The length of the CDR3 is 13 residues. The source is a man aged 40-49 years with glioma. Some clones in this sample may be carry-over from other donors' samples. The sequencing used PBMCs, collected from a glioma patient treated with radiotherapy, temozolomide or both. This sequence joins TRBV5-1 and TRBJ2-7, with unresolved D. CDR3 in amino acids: CASSLAEGYEQYF. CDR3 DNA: TGCGCCAGCAGCTTGGCCGAAGGCTACGAGCAGTACTTC. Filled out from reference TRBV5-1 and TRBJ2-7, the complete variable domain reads KAGVTQTPRYLIKTRGQQVTLSCSPISGHRSVSWYQQTPGQGLQFLFEYFSETQRNKGNFPGRFSGRQFSNSRSEMNVSTLELGDSALYLCASSLAEGYEQYFGPGTRLTVT.